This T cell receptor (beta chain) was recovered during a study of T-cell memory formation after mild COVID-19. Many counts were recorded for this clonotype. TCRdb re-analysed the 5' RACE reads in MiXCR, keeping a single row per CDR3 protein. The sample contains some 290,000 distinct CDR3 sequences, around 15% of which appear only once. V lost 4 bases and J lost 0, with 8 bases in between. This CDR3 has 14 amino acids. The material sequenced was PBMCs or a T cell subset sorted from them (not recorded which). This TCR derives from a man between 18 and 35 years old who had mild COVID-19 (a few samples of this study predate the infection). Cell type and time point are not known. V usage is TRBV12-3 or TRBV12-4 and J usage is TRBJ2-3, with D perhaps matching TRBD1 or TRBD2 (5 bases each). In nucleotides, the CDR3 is TGTGCCAGCAGTTCGGGGCTCAGCACAGATACGCAGTATTTT. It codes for CASSSGLSTDTQYF.